This T cell receptor (beta chain) comes out of a study of blood T cells in healthy people across ages. General study results and limits: Reliance upon unsorted PBMCs precluded definitive naive versus antigen-experienced comparison. Measured against age, TCR beta diversity per million T cells decreased in a roughly linear manner.

The length of the CDR3 is 15 residues. Germline assignment: CDR1 DFQATT and CDR2 SNEGSKA (reference sequence). V lost 0 bases and J 4 bases, leaving 13 bases between the germline ends. Through a sample-barcoded 5' primer and a J-beta primer mix, a second PCR was run for roughly 6 to 11 cycles. From the 5' RACE reads, TCRdb called clonotypes with MiXCR, one entry per CDR3 protein. The top ten clones hold approximately 2.1% of a sample with about 1.8 million distinct CDR3 sequences, roughly 52% of them seen once. Around 9.4 milliliters was the volume of peripheral blood drawn from each donor. Each sample had at least 6.5 million PBMCs isolated. Details on this clonotype: Its matching antigen is unknown.

The V gene is TRBV20-1, the J gene TRBJ1-5; possible D gene TRBD1, 6 bases. Sequenced sample: blood. The receptor comes from a woman aged 40-49 years in good health. The CDR3 DNA follows: TGCAGTGCTAGAGACGCCGGGACACAAAATCAGCCCCAGCATTTT. It is translated as CSARDAGTQNQPQHF.